This T cell receptor beta chain was profiled in a study of identical twins. TCRdb reanalysed the 5' RACE reads using MiXCR and keeps one entry per CDR3 protein. This repertoire shows 210,000 or so distinct CDR3 sequences, 6% to 9% found once; its top ten account for less than 2.5%. This clonotype was seen a few times. V lost 1 base and J lost 4; bases outside the gene matches: 15. The CDR3 totals 19 residues. CDR1 is MGHRA and CDR2 is YSYEKL in the germline V gene. The sample also formed part of further work on yellow fever vaccine responses in identical twins.

This clonotype was obtained from a woman under 30 in good health. The rearrangement uses TRBV4-1 and TRBJ2-3, with 9 bases fitting TRBD2. The sample consisted of memory (CD45RO+) T cells sorted from blood. CDR3 in amino acids: CASSQAQGLVSGSADTQYF. Here the CDR3 DNA reads TGCGCCAGCAGCCAAGCGCAGGGGCTAGTTAGCGGGAGCGCAGATACGCAGTATTTT.